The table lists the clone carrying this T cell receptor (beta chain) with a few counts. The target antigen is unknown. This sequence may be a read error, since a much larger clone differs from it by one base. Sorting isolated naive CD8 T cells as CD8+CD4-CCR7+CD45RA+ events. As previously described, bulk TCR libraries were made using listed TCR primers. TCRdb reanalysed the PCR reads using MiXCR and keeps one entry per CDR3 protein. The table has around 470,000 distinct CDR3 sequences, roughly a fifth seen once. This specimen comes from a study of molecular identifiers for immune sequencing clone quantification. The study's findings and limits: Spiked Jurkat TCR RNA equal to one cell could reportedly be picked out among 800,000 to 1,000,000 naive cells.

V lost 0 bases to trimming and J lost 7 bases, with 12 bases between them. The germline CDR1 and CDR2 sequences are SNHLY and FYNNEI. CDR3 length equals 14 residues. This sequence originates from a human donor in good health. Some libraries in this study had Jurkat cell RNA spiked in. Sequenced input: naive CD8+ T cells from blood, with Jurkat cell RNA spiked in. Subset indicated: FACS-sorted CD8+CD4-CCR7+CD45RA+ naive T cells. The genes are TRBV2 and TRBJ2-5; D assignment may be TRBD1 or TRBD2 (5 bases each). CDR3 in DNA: TGTGCCAGCAGTGAAGCCGGGACCGAAGTGACCCAGTACTTC. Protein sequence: CASSEAGTEVTQYF.